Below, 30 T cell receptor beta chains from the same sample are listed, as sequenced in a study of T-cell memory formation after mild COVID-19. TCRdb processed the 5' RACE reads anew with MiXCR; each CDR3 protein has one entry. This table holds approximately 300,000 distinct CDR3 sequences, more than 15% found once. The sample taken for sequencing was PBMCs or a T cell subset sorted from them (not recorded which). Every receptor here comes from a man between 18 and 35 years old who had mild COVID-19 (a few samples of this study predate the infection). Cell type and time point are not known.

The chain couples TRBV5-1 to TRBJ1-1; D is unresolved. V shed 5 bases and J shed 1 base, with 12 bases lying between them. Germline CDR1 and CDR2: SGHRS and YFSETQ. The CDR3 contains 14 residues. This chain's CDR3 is CASSPDPANTEAFF. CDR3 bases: TGCGCCAGCAGTCCTGACCCGGCGAACACTGAAGCTTTCTTT.

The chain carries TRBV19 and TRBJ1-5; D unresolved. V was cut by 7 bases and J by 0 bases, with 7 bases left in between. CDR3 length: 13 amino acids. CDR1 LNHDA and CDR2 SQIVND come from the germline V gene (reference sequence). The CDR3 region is CASIQFSNQPQHF. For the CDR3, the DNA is TGTGCCAGTATACAGTTTAGCAATCAGCCCCAGCATTTT.

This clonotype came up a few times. The CDR3 spells CASSSGVTNNEQFF. The CDR3 region has the DNA TGTGCCAGCAGCTCAGGGGTCACCAACAATGAGCAGTTCTTC. The V gene is TRBV7-3, the J gene TRBJ2-1; weak D call: TRBD1 (6 bases). The germline V gene has CDR1 SGHTA and CDR2 FQGTGA. V lost 4 bases and J 5 bases, leaving 12 bases between the germline ends. The CDR3 has 14 residues.

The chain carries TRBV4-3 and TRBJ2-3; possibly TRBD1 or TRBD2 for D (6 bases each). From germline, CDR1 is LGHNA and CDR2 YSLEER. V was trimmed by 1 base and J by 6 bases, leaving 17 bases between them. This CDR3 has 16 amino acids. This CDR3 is CASSQGPGATSDTQYF. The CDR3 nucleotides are TGCGCCAGCAGCCAAGGCCCGGGGGCGACGAGTGATACGCAGTATTTT.

CDR3 sequence reads: CASRPGSSGNTIYF. The CDR3 DNA follows: TGTGCCAGCAGGCCAGGGAGCTCTGGAAACACCATATATTTT. The chain recombines TRBV6-6 with TRBJ1-3, with TRBD1 as a possible D gene (5 bases). CDR3 size: 14 residues. Germline V gives CDR1 MNHNY, CDR2 SVGAGI (reference sequence). The germline V and J ends were trimmed by 6 bases and 0 bases, with 9 bases remaining between them.

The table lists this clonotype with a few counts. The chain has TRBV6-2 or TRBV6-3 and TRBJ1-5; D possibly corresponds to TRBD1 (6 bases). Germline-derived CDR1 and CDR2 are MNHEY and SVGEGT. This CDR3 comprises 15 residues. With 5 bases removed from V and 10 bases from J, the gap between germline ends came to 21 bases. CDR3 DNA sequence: TGTGCCAGCAGTCGACGAGCGACAGGATTGGAACCCCAGCATTTT. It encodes CASSRRATGLEPQHF.

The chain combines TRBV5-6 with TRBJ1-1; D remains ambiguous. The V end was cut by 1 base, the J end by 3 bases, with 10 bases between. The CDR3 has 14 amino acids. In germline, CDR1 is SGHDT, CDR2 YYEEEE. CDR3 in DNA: TGTGCCAGCAGCTTGTCTGGAATTTACACTGAAGCTTTCTTT. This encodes CASSLSGIYTEAFF.

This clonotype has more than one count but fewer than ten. CDR3 coding DNA: TGTGCCATCAGTGAGTCGACCGACAGGTTAGAAGCTTTCTTT. Translation gives CAISESTDRLEAFF. The V and J genes are TRBV10-3 and TRBJ1-1, with D possibly matching TRBD1 (6 bases). The V gene lost 0 bases and the J gene lost 8 bases, with 13 bases spanning the gap. Looked up from germline, CDR1 is ENHRY and CDR2 is SYGVKD. The CDR3 runs 14 residues.

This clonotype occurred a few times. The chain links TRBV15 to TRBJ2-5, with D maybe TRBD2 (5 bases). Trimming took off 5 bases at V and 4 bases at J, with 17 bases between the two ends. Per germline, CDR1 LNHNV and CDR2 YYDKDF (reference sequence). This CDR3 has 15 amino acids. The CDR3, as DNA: TGTGCCACCAGCTATCGACCCGGGGTGAGAGAGACCCAGTACTTC. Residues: CATSYRPGVRETQYF.

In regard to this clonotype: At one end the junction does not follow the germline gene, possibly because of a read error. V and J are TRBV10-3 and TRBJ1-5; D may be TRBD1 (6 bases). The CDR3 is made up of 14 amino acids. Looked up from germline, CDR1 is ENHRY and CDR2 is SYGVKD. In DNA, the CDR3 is TGTGCCATCGGTGAGGGGGAAAGCAATCAGCCCCAGCATTTT. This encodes CAIGEGESNQPQHF.

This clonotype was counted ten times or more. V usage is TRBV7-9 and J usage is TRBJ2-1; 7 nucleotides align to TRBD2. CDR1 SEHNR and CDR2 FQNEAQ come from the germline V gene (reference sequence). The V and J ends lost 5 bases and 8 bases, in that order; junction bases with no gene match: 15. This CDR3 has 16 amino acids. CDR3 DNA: TGTGCCAGCAGCGGGGGAGGGAGCGGGACCGGGGATGAGCAGTTCTTC. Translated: CASSGGGSGTGDEQFF.

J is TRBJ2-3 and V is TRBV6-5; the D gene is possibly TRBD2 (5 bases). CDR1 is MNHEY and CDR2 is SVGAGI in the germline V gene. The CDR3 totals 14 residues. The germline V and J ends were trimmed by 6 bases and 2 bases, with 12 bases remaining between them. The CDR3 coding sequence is TGTGCCAGCAGAAGCGGATTTATCACAGATACGCAGTATTTT. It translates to CASRSGFITDTQYF.

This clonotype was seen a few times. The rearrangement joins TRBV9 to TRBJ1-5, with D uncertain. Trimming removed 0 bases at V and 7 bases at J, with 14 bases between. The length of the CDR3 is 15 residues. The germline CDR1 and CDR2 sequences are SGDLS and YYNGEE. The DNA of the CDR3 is TGTGCCAGCAGCGTAGCTCCGGGGATAGAACAGCCCCAGCATTTT. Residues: CASSVAPGIEQPQHF.

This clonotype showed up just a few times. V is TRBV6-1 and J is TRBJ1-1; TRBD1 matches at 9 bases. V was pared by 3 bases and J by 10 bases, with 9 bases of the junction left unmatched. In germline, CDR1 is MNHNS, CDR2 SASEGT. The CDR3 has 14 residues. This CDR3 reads CASSEITGGLLAFF. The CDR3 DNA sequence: TGTGCCAGCAGTGAGATCACAGGGGGCTTACTAGCTTTCTTT.

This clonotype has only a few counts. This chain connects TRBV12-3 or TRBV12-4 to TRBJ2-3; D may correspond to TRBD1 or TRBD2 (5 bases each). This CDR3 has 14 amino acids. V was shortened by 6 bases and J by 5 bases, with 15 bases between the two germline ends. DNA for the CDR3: TGTGCCAGCAGCTCACCGGGACCCGTAGATACGCAGTATTTT. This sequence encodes CASSSPGPVDTQYF.

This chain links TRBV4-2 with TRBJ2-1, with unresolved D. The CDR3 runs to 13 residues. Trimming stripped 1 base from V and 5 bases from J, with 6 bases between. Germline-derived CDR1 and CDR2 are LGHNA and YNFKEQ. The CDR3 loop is CASSQGRNNEQFF. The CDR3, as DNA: TGTGCCAGCAGCCAAGGAAGAAACAATGAGCAGTTCTTC.

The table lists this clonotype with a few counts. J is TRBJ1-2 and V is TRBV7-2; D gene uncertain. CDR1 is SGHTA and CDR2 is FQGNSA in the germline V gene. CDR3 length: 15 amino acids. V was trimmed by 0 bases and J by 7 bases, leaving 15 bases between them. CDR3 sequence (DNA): TGTGCCAGCAGCTTAGCGCGCGGAGGGTTAGGTGGCTACACCTTC. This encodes CASSLARGGLGGYTF. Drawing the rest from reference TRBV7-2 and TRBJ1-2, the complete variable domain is GAGVSQSPSNKVTEKGKDVELRCDPISGHTALYWYRQSLGQGLEFLIYFQGNSAPDKSGLPSDRFSAERTGGSVSTLTIQRTQQEDSAVYLCASSLARGGLGGYTFGSGTRLTVV.

The CDR3 region has the DNA TGTGCCAGCAGTTTGGACAGGGTATTTCATGGCTACACCTTC. Protein: CASSLDRVFHGYTF. The J gene is TRBJ1-2, the V gene TRBV6-6; the match to TRBD1 covers 8 bases. CDR1 MNHNY and CDR2 SVGAGI come from the germline V gene (reference sequence). The CDR3 is made up of 14 amino acids. J was trimmed by 6 bases and V by 4 bases; bases with no gene match: 7.

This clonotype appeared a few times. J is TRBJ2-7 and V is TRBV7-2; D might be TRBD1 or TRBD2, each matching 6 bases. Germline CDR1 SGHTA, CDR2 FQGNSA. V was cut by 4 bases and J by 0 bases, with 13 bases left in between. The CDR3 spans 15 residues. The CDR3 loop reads CASSSTGAPSYEQYF. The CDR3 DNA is TGTGCCAGCAGCTCTACGGGGGCCCCCTCCTACGAGCAGTACTTC.

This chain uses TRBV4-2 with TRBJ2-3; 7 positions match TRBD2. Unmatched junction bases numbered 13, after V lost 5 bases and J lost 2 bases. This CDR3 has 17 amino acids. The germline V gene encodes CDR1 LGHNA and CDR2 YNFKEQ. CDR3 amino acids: CASSTQSGGGYTDTQYF. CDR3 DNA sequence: TGTGCCAGCAGCACCCAGTCGGGCGGGGGTTACACAGATACGCAGTATTTT.

CDR3 in DNA: TGTGCCAGCTCCGACACAGGGGCCCCCCCCTACGAGCAGTACTTC. This codes for CASSDTGAPPYEQYF. The chain employs TRBV6-6 and TRBJ2-7; the match to TRBD1 covers 7 bases. V dropped 8 bases and J dropped 2; count of bases not matched to a gene: 12. CDR3 length: 15 amino acids. Germline V gene sequence: CDR1 MNHNY, CDR2 SVGAGI (reference sequence).

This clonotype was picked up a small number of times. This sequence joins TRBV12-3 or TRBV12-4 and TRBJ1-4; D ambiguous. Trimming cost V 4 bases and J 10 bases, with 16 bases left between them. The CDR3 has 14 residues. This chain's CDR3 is CASSSGRRLGKLFF. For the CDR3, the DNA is TGTGCCAGCAGTTCAGGACGAAGGTTGGGAAAACTGTTTTTT.

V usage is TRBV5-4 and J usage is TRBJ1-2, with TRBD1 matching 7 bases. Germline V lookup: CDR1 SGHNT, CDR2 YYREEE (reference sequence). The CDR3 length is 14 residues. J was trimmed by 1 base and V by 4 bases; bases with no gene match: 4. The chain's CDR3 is CASSRDSYNYGYTF. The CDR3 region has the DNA TGTGCCAGCAGCCGGGACAGTTATAACTATGGCTACACCTTC. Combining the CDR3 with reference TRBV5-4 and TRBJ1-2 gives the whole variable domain ETGVTQSPTHLIKTRGQQVTLRCSSQSGHNTVSWYQQALGQGPQFIFQYYREEENGRGNFPPRFSGLQFPNYSSELNVNALELDDSALYLCASSRDSYNYGYTFGSGTRLTVV.

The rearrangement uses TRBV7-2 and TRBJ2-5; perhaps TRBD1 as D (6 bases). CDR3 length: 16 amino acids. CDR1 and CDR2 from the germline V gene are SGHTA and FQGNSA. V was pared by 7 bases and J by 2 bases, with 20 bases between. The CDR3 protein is CASTTVGGAWQETQYF. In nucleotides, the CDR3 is TGTGCCAGCACCACAGTTGGGGGCGCGTGGCAAGAGACCCAGTACTTC.

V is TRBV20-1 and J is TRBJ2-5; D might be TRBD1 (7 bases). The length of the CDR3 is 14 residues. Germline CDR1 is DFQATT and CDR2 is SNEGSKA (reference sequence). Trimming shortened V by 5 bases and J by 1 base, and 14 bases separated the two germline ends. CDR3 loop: CSALRQGLQETQYF. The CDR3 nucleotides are TGCAGTGCTCTTAGACAGGGACTCCAAGAGACCCAGTACTTC.

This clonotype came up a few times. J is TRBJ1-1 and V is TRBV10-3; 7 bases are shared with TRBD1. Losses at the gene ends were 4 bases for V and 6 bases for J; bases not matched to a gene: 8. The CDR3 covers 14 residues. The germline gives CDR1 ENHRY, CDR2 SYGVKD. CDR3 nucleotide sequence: TGTGCCATCAGTGGGGACAGACGAACATCTGAAGCTTTCTTT. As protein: CAISGDRRTSEAFF.

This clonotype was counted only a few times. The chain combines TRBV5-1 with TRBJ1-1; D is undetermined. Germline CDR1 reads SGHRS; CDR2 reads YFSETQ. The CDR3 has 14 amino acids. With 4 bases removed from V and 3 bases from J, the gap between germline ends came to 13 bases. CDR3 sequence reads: CASSERPGDTEAFF. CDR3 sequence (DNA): TGCGCCAGCAGCGAGCGTCCTGGGGACACTGAAGCTTTCTTT.

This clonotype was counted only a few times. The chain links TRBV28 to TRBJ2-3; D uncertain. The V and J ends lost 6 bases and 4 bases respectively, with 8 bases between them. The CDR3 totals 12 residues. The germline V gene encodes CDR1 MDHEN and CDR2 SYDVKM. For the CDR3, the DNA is TGTGCCAGCAGCCCCCCAGCAGATACGCAGTATTTT. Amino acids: CASSPPADTQYF.

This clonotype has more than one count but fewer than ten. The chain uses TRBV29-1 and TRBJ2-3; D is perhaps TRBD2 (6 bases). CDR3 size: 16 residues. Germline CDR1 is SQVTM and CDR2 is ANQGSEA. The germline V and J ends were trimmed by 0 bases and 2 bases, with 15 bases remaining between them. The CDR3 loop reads CSVEDLGGGYTDTQYF. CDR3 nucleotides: TGCAGCGTTGAAGATCTCGGTGGGGGGTACACAGATACGCAGTATTTT.

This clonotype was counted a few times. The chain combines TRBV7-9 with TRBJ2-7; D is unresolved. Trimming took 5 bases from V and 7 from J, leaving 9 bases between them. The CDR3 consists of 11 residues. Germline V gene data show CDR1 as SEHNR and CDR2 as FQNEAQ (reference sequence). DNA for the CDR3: TGTGCCAGCAGCCCCGCTGCAGAGCAGTACTTC. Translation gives CASSPAAEQYF.